Below, 17 T cell receptor beta chains from the same sample are listed, as sequenced in a study of blood T cells in healthy people across ages. Together with a sample-barcoded 5' primer, a J-beta primer mix was included in a second PCR lasting about 7 to 11 cycles. TCRdb re-derived calls from the 5' RACE reads in MiXCR, one entry per CDR3 protein. The sample has about 970,000 distinct CDR3 sequences, roughly 51% seen once. Sequenced material: blood. Source of these receptors: an older woman in good health.

This clonotype was seen more than once but under ten times. This chain links TRBV10-3 with TRBJ2-3; no reliable D call. V was pared by 4 bases and J by 5 bases, with 10 bases between. The germline V gene encodes CDR1 ENHRY and CDR2 SYGVKD. The CDR3 has 13 amino acids. The CDR3 is CAISALDRDTQYF. For the CDR3, the DNA is TGTGCCATCAGTGCCCTCGATCGAGATACGCAGTATTTT.

This clonotype was observed a few times. The chain uses TRBV2 and TRBJ1-2, with D unclear. The germline gives CDR1 SNHLY, CDR2 FYNNEI. The V and J ends lost 2 bases and 0 bases respectively, with 7 bases between them. The CDR3 contains 14 residues. The chain's CDR3 is CASSEQVTNYGYTF. Written as DNA, the CDR3 is TGTGCCAGCAGTGAACAGGTGACTAACTATGGCTACACCTTC.

The chain has TRBV28 and TRBJ2-3; 11 bases match TRBD2. This CDR3 has 15 residues. Germline CDR1 and CDR2: MDHEN and SYDVKM. J gave up 4 bases and V 8 bases, and 8 bases lay outside the gene matches. The CDR3 spells CASGGTSGESDTQYF. The CDR3 DNA reads as TGTGCCAGCGGGGGGACTAGCGGAGAGTCAGATACGCAGTATTTT.

The V and J genes are TRBV7-6 and TRBJ1-2; D is uncertain. V was clipped by 0 bases and J by 2 bases, with 10 bases between them. CDR1 and CDR2 (germline): SGHVS, FNYEAQ. The CDR3 spans 15 residues. Here the CDR3 reads CASSLAAELNYGYTF. In DNA form, the CDR3 reads TGTGCCAGCAGCTTAGCAGCTGAGCTCAACTATGGCTACACCTTC. The full variable domain, rest sourced from reference TRBV7-6 and TRBJ1-2, is GAGVSQSPRYKVTKRGQDVALRCDPISGHVSLYWYRQALGQGPEFLTYFNYEAQQDKSGLPNDRFSAERPEGSISTLTIQRTEQRDSAMYRCASSLAAELNYGYTFGSGTRLTVV.

In its sample, this clonotype was seen a few times. The chain is built from TRBV15 and TRBJ2-1; TRBD2 agrees at 10 bases. Germline CDR1 reads LNHNV; CDR2 reads YYDKDF (reference sequence). Losses at the gene ends were 5 bases for V and 6 bases for J; bases not matched to a gene: 7. There are 15 residues in the CDR3. Written as DNA, the CDR3 is TGTGCCACCAGCTTAAGCGGGAGGGCCTCCAATGAGCAGTTCTTC. Amino acids: CATSLSGRASNEQFF.

This rearrangement joins TRBV15 to TRBJ2-7; 9 positions match TRBD2. Germline lookup yields CDR1 LNHNV and CDR2 YYDKDF (reference sequence). Trimming took 4 bases from V and 0 from J; bases not matched to a gene: 1. This CDR3 has 14 amino acids. CDR3 in DNA: TGTGCCACCAGCAAGCGGGGGGACTCCTACGAGCAGTACTTC. This encodes CATSKRGDSYEQYF.

This clonotype was observed a handful of times. The chain uses TRBV29-1 and TRBJ2-3; 8 bases match TRBD1. Germline trimming cut 7 bases from V and 3 bases from J; bases unmatched to any gene: 6. From germline, CDR1 is SQVTM and CDR2 ANQGSEA. This CDR3 is built from 13 residues. The CDR3 sequence is CSGGQGETDTQYF. The CDR3 bases are TGCAGCGGCGGACAGGGTGAAACAGATACGCAGTATTTT.

The rearrangement links TRBV29-1 to TRBJ1-2, with D unresolved. The CDR3 contains 12 residues. Trimming removed 7 bases from V and 6 bases from J, with 15 bases in between. The V gene's germline CDR1 is SQVTM and CDR2 ANQGSEA. Here the CDR3 DNA reads TGCAGCGCAACTAGAAATGAAGATGGCTACACCTTC. Amino acid sequence: CSATRNEDGYTF.

The chain couples TRBV9 to TRBJ2-7; 7 positions agree with TRBD2. J lost 6 bases, V lost 3 bases, and 6 bases had no gene match. The CDR3 length is 13 residues. The V gene's germline CDR1 is SGDLS and CDR2 YYNGEE. CDR3: CASSERRESEQYF. CDR3 nucleotide sequence: TGTGCCAGCAGCGAGAGGCGGGAGTCCGAGCAGTACTTC.

This clonotype was picked up one time. The chain is built from TRBV6-2 or TRBV6-3 and TRBJ2-7; no reliable D call. The V gene's germline CDR1 is MNHEY and CDR2 SVGEGT. V was shortened by 2 bases and J by 2 bases, with 13 bases between the two germline ends. There are 15 residues in the CDR3. Here the CDR3 reads CASSYVAELTYEQYF. CDR3 bases: TGTGCCAGCAGTTACGTGGCCGAACTTACCTACGAGCAGTACTTC.

J is TRBJ1-1 and V is TRBV7-9, with 8 bases lining up with TRBD1. Per germline, CDR1 SEHNR and CDR2 FQNEAQ (reference sequence). The CDR3 consists of 15 residues. V lost 5 bases to trimming and J lost 1 base; unmatched junction nucleotides: 6. The CDR3 bases are TGTGCCAGCAGCGTACCCGGGACAGGGAACACTGAAGCTTTCTTT. It yields the protein CASSVPGTGNTEAFF.

V and J are TRBV29-1 and TRBJ2-7; tentatively, D is TRBD2 (5 bases). Per the germline V gene, CDR1 is SQVTM and CDR2 is ANQGSEA. The CDR3 extends over 15 amino acids. V was cut by 5 bases and J by 7 bases, with 24 bases left in between. CDR3 in amino acids: CSVRKEVALNNEQYF. For the CDR3, the DNA is TGCAGCGTTAGGAAGGAGGTCGCCTTAAACAATGAGCAGTACTTC.

This clonotype was counted between two and nine times. The chain is built from TRBV7-2 and TRBJ2-5, with D perhaps matching TRBD2 (6 bases). Between the trimmed V and J ends, which lost 0 bases and 2 bases, there was a span of 16 bases. The CDR3 is 17 amino acids. Per the germline V gene, CDR1 is SGHTA and CDR2 is FQGNSA. The CDR3 loop reads CASSLAGGNAGQETQYF. The CDR3 coding sequence is TGTGCCAGCAGCTTAGCCGGCGGGAATGCAGGACAAGAGACCCAGTACTTC.

J is TRBJ2-7 and V is TRBV6-1, with TRBD2 matching over 14 bases. Germline V gene data show CDR1 as MNHNS and CDR2 as SASEGT. The CDR3 extends over 20 amino acids. With 5 bases clipped from V and 0 bases from J, the junction kept 15 bases outside the gene matches. The chain's CDR3 is CASSQRGTSGRRSGSYEQYF. CDR3 DNA sequence: TGTGCCAGCAGTCAACGCGGGACTAGCGGGAGAAGATCGGGCTCCTACGAGCAGTACTTC.

This clonotype appeared a few times. The chain carries TRBV5-1 and TRBJ2-7; D tentatively reads TRBD1 or TRBD2 (5 bases each). The length of the CDR3 is 15 residues. Trimming shortened V by 0 bases and J by 0 bases, and 10 bases separated the two germline ends. The germline V gene has CDR1 SGHRS and CDR2 YFSETQ. CDR3 protein: CASSLAKGSSYEQYF. The CDR3 bases are TGCGCCAGCAGCTTGGCAAAGGGGAGCTCCTACGAGCAGTACTTC.

A single count supports this clonotype. This chain joins TRBV20-1 and TRBJ2-5, with D uncertain. The CDR3 is 12 residues long. Germline CDR1 DFQATT, CDR2 SNEGSKA (reference sequence). V was clipped by 6 bases and J by 5 bases, with 13 bases between them. The CDR3 spells CSAPVVVETQYF. The CDR3 DNA reads TGCAGTGCCCCTGTGGTGGTGGAGACCCAGTACTTC.

The chain recombines TRBV18 with TRBJ2-1; 15 bases map to TRBD2. CDR1 and CDR2 from the germline V gene are KGHSH and LQKENI. The V segment lost 1 base and the J segment 8 bases; nucleotides outside the gene matches: 6. The CDR3 has 17 residues. The CDR3 sequence: CASSPRGTSGRTDEQFF. CDR3 nucleotide sequence: TGTGCCAGCTCACCACGGGGGACTAGCGGGAGGACCGATGAGCAGTTCTTC.